This T cell receptor beta chain is from a study of CD8+CD57+ T cells in acquired aplastic anemia (dated by TCRdb to the late 2010s). About the study as a whole: On average, sorted CD4+ and CD8+ cells yielded 3.2 ug of extracted DNA, with a range of about 0.17 to 27.4 ug. CD8+CD57+ expansion was defined as a frequency above the mean frequency observed in healthy subjects.

What the research found in general, with its limitations: Between patients and healthy controls, no significant difference in CD8+ Simpson's diversity was found (P=0.060). Twenty-nine CD8+ CDR3 sequences were found to be shared between patients and controls, but these sequences appeared to be highly expressed in patients and within the immunodominant clones of the patients.

This clonotype was found many times. The target of this receptor is not known. No much larger clone is present one base from it, and per-base qualities are unavailable. From the cysteine up to the phenylalanine, the CDR3 has a length of 15 residues. Here the CDR3 DNA is all that survives: 45 bases in frame from base 1. V loses 0 bases, J loses 5 bases, and the germline ends lie 12 bases apart. For CDR1 and CDR2, the germline V gene lists SGHAT and FQNNGV. Expansion of CD8+CD57+ cells had been shown by flow cytometry in the patients chosen for sequencing. All patients had severe acquired aplastic anemia diagnosed by International Study of Aplastic Anemia and Agranulocytosis and Camitta criteria. Patients had received no therapy at the time of blood sampling. TCR repertoires of sorted CD4+ and CD8+ blood T cells from severe aplastic anemia patients and healthy subjects were deep-sequenced in the study. In the USA, patient enrollment took place under clinicaltrials.gov protocols 00001620, 01623167, 00001397, 00071045, 00081523 and 00961064. Ficoll-Paque density gradient centrifugation was used to isolate peripheral blood mononuclear cells. CD4+ and CD8+ T cells were sorted by FACS or magnetic beads before DNA extraction.

Profiling of TCR beta VDJ combinations and CDR3 sequences used genomic DNA as the template. An Illumina HiSeq 2000 was used for TCR repertoire sequencing. Per the authors' processing: TRBV/TRBJ rearrangement plots, CDR3 size and DJ length profiles, and Simpson's diversity index were used to evaluate the repertoires. Whichever DNA sequence was most abundant in the deep sequencing data was defined as the immunodominant clone. CDR3 amino acid sequences were checked for sharing across subjects and were also compared against the VDJdb database and published repertoires. TCRdb itself trimmed the public reads at Q25 with fastp, ran MiXCR and retained productive beta chains. Rows are unified per CDR3 protein, each entry keeping the most common DNA and genes. The V and J calls were not made by the authors but by TCRdb's processing. This sample gives over 150,000 distinct CDR3 sequences in total; 40% to 65% of them show up just once. Less than 15% of the sample is taken by the ten largest.

The V and J segments used are TRBV11-2 and TRBJ2-3; TRBD2 could be the D gene, as 5 bases match. The receptor's source is a human donor with aplastic anemia. Sequencing input: sorted CD4+, CD8+, or CD8+CD57+ T cells (not recorded which) from PBMCs. The DNA sequence follows: TGTGCCAGCAGCTTAGAGCTGCGGCGGGTAGATACGCAGTATTTT. Translated, it reads CASSLELRRVDTQYF.